Each of the 22 T cell receptor beta chains below was sequenced from the same sample in a study of identical twins. TCRdb redid the calling of the 5' RACE reads with MiXCR, one entry per CDR3 protein. The sample includes 410,000 or so distinct CDR3 sequences, roughly 18% of them seen just once. The sample was naive T cells sorted from blood. The receptor set was obtained from a man aged 50-60 years in good health.

This clonotype occurred a few times. The V gene is TRBV20-1, the J gene TRBJ2-7; D gene ambiguous. The CDR3 totals 13 residues. V was cut by 2 bases and J by 2 bases, with 10 bases left in between. Germline CDR1 reads DFQATT; CDR2 reads SNEGSKA (reference sequence). The CDR3 region is CSARPLDPYEQYF. In nucleotides, the CDR3 is TGCAGTGCTAGACCTCTCGACCCCTACGAGCAGTACTTC.

This sequence joins TRBV7-6 and TRBJ2-1, with TRBD2 matching over 12 bases. CDR1 is SGHVS, CDR2 FNYEAQ, per germline. The CDR3 totals 15 residues. The ends lost 5 bases at V and 7 bases at J; junction bases unmatched: 6. CDR3 sequence: CASSPTSGGTNEQFF. In DNA, the CDR3 is TGTGCCAGCAGCCCTACTAGCGGGGGGACAAATGAGCAGTTCTTC.

The gene calls are TRBV6-2 or TRBV6-3 and TRBJ2-5; 10 positions agree with TRBD2. Unmatched junction bases numbered 3, after V lost 2 bases and J lost 3 bases. The germline gives CDR1 MNHEY, CDR2 SVGEGT. There are 15 residues in the CDR3. CDR3 amino acids: CASSYLLAGEETQYF. CDR3 DNA: TGTGCCAGCAGTTACCTGCTAGCGGGAGAAGAGACCCAGTACTTC.

The genes are TRBV12-5 and TRBJ1-1; D call uncertain. The CDR3 spans 14 residues. The V gene's germline CDR1 is LGHNT and CDR2 FRNRAP. The ends were cut back, 2 bases at V and 3 bases at J, with 10 bases in the middle. CDR3 region: CASGLFPGDTEAFF. DNA of the CDR3: TGTGCTAGTGGTTTGTTCCCCGGGGACACTGAAGCTTTCTTT.

This clonotype was counted between two and nine times. The chain recombines TRBV11-1 with TRBJ2-7; tentative D call: TRBD1 (5 bases). The V end was cut by 4 bases, the J end by 0 bases, with 10 bases between. The CDR3 is made up of 14 amino acids. Looked up from germline, CDR1 is SGHAT and CDR2 is FQDESV (reference sequence). The CDR3 loop reads CASSSDGHSYEQYF. The CDR3 bases are TGTGCCAGCAGCTCCGACGGACACTCCTACGAGCAGTACTTC.

The chain employs TRBV7-2 and TRBJ1-4, with a weak D call TRBD1 (5 bases). The CDR3 runs 15 residues. Trimming stripped 5 bases from V and 8 bases from J, with 18 bases between. Germline V gene sequence: CDR1 SGHTA, CDR2 FQGNSA. CDR3 nucleotides: TGTGCCAGCAGCCCCACCCTCAGGGATGGCGAAAAACTGTTTTTT. This sequence encodes CASSPTLRDGEKLFF.

The genes are TRBV3-1 and TRBJ1-1, with D tentatively TRBD1 (5 bases). The CDR3 is made up of 14 amino acids. CDR1 is LGHDT and CDR2 is YNNKEL in the germline V gene (reference sequence). The ends were cut back, 4 bases at V and 5 bases at J, with 14 bases in the middle. CDR3 region: CASSPSSGKTEAFF. The CDR3 nucleotides read TGTGCCAGCAGCCCCTCGTCAGGGAAGACTGAAGCTTTCTTT.

V and J are TRBV4-3 and TRBJ2-7, with D perhaps assigned TRBD1 or TRBD2 (6 bases each). The CDR3 has 16 residues. Germline CDR1 LGHNA, CDR2 YSLEER. V was clipped by 0 bases and J by 6 bases, with 18 bases between them. Here the CDR3 DNA reads TGCGCCAGCAGCCAAGAAGGGGGGCTAACCCCCTCCGAGCAGTACTTC. This translates into CASSQEGGLTPSEQYF.

This chain uses TRBV12-3 or TRBV12-4 with TRBJ2-2; D not certain. This CDR3 is 13 amino acids long. The V end lost 1 base, the J end lost 8 bases, and 8 bases lay between the germline ends. The chain's CDR3 is CASSLEPTGELFF. CDR3 DNA sequence: TGTGCCAGCAGTTTAGAACCGACTGGGGAGCTGTTTTTT.

The sample holds many counts of this clonotype. An end of the junction differs from the germline gene, which may be a read error. The chain has TRBV4-1 and TRBJ2-1; 8 bases match TRBD2. This CDR3 has 15 amino acids. Germline V CDR1 and CDR2: MGHRA, YSYEKL. CDR3 amino acids: CASSQERGATNKQFF. CDR3 in DNA: TGCGCCAGCAGCCAAGAGCGGGGGGCTACCAATAAGCAGTTCTTC.

This clonotype was seen only a few times. The chain has TRBV6-1 and TRBJ2-2; 12 nucleotides align to TRBD2. Trimming removed 7 bases from V and 3 bases from J; junction bases left unmatched: 9. The germline V gene encodes CDR1 MNHNS and CDR2 SASEGT. The CDR3 is 17 amino acids. CDR3 sequence: CASNLGLAGSDTGELFF. The CDR3 DNA reads TGTGCCAGCAACCTAGGACTAGCGGGATCGGACACCGGGGAGCTGTTTTTT.

This chain joins TRBV7-9 and TRBJ1-1, with D unclear. Per the germline V gene, CDR1 is SEHNR and CDR2 is FQNEAQ (reference sequence). Trimming took 8 bases from V and 1 from J, leaving 11 bases between them. CDR3 length: 13 residues. CDR3 region: CASERGRNTEAFF. The CDR3 DNA follows: TGTGCCAGCGAACGAGGGAGGAACACTGAAGCTTTCTTT.

This clonotype was seen only a few times. This sequence joins TRBV29-1 and TRBJ1-4; no clear D gene. CDR1 and CDR2 from the germline V gene are SQVTM and ANQGSEA. V shed 4 bases and J shed 2 bases, with 8 bases lying between them. The CDR3 is 13 residues long. The CDR3 nucleotides are TGCAGCGTTGGGGATGCGACTAATGAAAAACTGTTTTTT. It encodes CSVGDATNEKLFF.

This clonotype was observed a handful of times. This sequence joins TRBV7-9 and TRBJ2-7; D gene ambiguous. Germline values: CDR1 SEHNR, CDR2 FQNEAQ (reference sequence). The CDR3 runs 15 residues. Trimming cost V 6 bases and J 2 bases, with 17 bases left between them. The chain's CDR3 is CASSLSRHRPYEQYF. As DNA, the CDR3 is TGTGCCAGCAGTCTTAGTAGACACCGTCCCTACGAGCAGTACTTC.

This clonotype was recorded a few times. The chain is built from TRBV7-2 and TRBJ2-2; 8 bases line up with TRBD1. CDR1 is SGHTA, CDR2 FQGNSA, per germline. The CDR3 spans 15 residues. Germline trimming cut 0 bases from V and 4 bases from J; bases unmatched to any gene: 1. The CDR3 reads CASSLARGRTGELFF. The CDR3 bases are TGTGCCAGCAGCTTAGCCAGGGGGCGCACCGGGGAGCTGTTTTTT.

Ten or more counts support this clonotype. The chain recombines TRBV5-1 with TRBJ2-1; TRBD2 is a possible D gene (6 bases). CDR3 length: 14 amino acids. V was clipped by 0 bases and J by 6 bases, with 10 bases between them. Germline CDR1 is SGHRS and CDR2 is YFSETQ. The chain's CDR3 is CASSLGTTSNEQFF. The CDR3 DNA is TGCGCCAGCAGCTTGGGGACTACTAGCAATGAGCAGTTCTTC.

The chain joins TRBV4-2 to TRBJ1-6; D perhaps matches TRBD1 (6 bases). CDR3 length: 17 residues. The germline gives CDR1 LGHNA, CDR2 YNFKEQ. The germline V and J ends were trimmed by 3 bases and 0 bases, with 12 bases remaining between them. The CDR3 DNA follows: TGTGCCAGCAGCCAGGGAGACAGGAGCTCCTATAATTCACCCCTCCACTTT. Translation: CASSQGDRSSYNSPLHF.

This clonotype was recorded a few times. In DNA form, the CDR3 reads TGTGCCACCAGCAGAGATTCGGAGACCGAAGCTTTCTTT. Encoded protein: CATSRDSETEAFF. This rearrangement joins TRBV15 to TRBJ1-1; D not resolved. CDR3 length: 13 residues. CDR1 is LNHNV, CDR2 YYDKDF, per germline (reference sequence). V lost 0 bases and J lost 8, with 10 bases in between. The full variable domain, completed using reference TRBV15 and TRBJ1-1, is DAMVIQNPRYQVTQFGKPVTLSCSQTLNHNVMYWYQQKSSQAPKLLFHYYDKDFNNEADTPDNFQSRRPNTSFCFLDIRSPGLGDTAMYLCATSRDSETEAFFGQGTRLTVV.

This clonotype was picked up a small number of times. The chain links TRBV27 to TRBJ2-3; D ambiguous. CDR3 length equals 14 residues. With 2 bases removed from V and 5 bases from J, the gap between germline ends came to 11 bases. The germline gives CDR1 MNHEY, CDR2 SMNVEV (reference sequence). Here the CDR3 reads CASSLIARIDTQYF. The CDR3 nucleotides read TGTGCCAGCAGTTTAATAGCCAGGATAGATACGCAGTATTTT.

There are a few counts of this clonotype. This chain links TRBV11-2 with TRBJ2-3; weak D call: TRBD1 (6 bases). The CDR3 runs 16 residues. V dropped 0 bases and J dropped 3 bases, with 13 bases sitting between them. Germline V gene data show CDR1 as SGHAT and CDR2 as FQNNGV. The CDR3 spells CASSLEPGAETDTQYF. CDR3 sequence (DNA): TGTGCCAGCAGCTTAGAGCCAGGGGCGGAGACAGATACGCAGTATTTT.

The chain is built from TRBV6-2 or TRBV6-3 and TRBJ2-2; 7 bases are a match to TRBD1. The trim removed 0 bases at V and 3 bases at J, leaving 7 bases unmatched. This CDR3 is built from 17 residues. Germline-derived CDR1 and CDR2 are MNHEY and SVGEGT. The CDR3 spells CASSYSVTGRYTGELFF. CDR3 nucleotides: TGTGCCAGCAGTTACTCGGTGACAGGGCGATACACCGGGGAGCTGTTTTTT.

The V gene is TRBV2, the J gene TRBJ1-1; the D gene is possibly TRBD1 (5 bases). The CDR3 runs 15 residues. Trimming took 1 base from V and 4 from J, leaving 13 bases between them. The germline V gene encodes CDR1 SNHLY and CDR2 FYNNEI. This CDR3 reads CASSEEAGWSTEAFF. The CDR3 DNA follows: TGTGCCAGCAGTGAAGAGGCAGGGTGGAGCACTGAAGCTTTCTTT.